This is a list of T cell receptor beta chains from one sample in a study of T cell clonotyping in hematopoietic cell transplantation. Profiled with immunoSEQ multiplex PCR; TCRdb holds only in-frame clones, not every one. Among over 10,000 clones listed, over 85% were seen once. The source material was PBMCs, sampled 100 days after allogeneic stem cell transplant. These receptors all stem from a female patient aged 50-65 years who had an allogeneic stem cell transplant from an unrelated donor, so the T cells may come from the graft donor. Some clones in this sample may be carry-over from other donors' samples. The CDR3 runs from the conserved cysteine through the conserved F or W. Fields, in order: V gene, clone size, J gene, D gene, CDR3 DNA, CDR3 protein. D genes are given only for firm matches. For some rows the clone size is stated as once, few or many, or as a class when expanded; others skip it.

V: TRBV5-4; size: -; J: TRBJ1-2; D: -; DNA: TGTGCCAGCAGCTTGAGGGCAGGGACGTATGGCTACACCTTC; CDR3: CASSLRAGTYGYTF
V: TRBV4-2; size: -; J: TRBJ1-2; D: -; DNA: TGTGCCAGCAGCCCGCCCCCGGGGCCCACTGTTTATGGCTACACCTTC; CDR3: CASSPPPGPTVYGYTF
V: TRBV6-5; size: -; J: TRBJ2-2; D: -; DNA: TGTGCCAGCAGTTACGAGATCTGGGGTGCCGGGGAGCTGTTTTTT; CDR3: CASSYEIWGAGELFF
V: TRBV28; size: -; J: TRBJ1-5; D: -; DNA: TGTGCCAGCAGAGAACGACAGGAATGGCAGCCCCAGCATTTT; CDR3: CASRERQEWQPQHF
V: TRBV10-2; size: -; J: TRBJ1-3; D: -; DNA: TGCGCCAGCAGGGACTCTCTGGGAGGAAACACCATATATTTT; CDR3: CASRDSLGGNTIYF
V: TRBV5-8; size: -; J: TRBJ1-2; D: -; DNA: TGTGCCAGCAGCGCCAGGGCTAACTATGGCTACACCTTC; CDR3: CASSARANYGYTF
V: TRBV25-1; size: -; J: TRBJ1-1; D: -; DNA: TGTGCCAGCAGCGAGGCGGGCGGAATGAACACTGAAGCTTTCTTT; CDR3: CASSEAGGMNTEAFF
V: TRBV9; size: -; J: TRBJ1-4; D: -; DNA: TGTGCCAGCAGTAGAGGGACGGAAGAAAAACTGTTTTTT; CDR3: CASSRGTEEKLFF
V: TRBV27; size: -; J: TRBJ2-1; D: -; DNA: TGTGCCAGCAGTGTAGGCTCCACCTACAATGAGCAGTTCTTC; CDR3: CASSVGSTYNEQFF
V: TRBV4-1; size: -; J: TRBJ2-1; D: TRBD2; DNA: TGCGCCAGCAGCCGAAGCGGGGACTCCTACAATGAGCAGTTCTTC; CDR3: CASSRSGDSYNEQFF
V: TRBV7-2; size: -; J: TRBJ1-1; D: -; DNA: TGTGCCAGCAGCTTGGGGACGACCTACACTGAAGCTTTCTTT; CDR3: CASSLGTTYTEAFF
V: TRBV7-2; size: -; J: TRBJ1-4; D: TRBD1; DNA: TGTGCCAGCAGCTTTACAGGGGCAACTAATGAAAAACTGTTTTTT; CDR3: CASSFTGATNEKLFF
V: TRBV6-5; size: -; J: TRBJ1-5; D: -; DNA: TGTGCCAGCAGTTCGTGGCCAAATTATAGCAATCAGCCCCAGCATTTT; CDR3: CASSSWPNYSNQPQHF
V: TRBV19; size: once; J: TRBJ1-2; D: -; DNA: TGTGCCAGTAGTATAGAAGGCCTCGGGGTCCGACCTAACTATGGCTACACCTTC; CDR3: CASSIEGLGVRPNYGYTF
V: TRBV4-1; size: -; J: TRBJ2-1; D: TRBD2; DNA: TGCGCCAGCAGCCAAGAAGAAGCGGGGGCCTACAATGAGCAGTTCTTC; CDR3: CASSQEEAGAYNEQFF
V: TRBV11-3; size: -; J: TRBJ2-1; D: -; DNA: TGTGCCAGCAGCCCGAGGGCTGCTGTGGGCTACAATGAGCAGTTCTTC; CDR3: CASSPRAAVGYNEQFF
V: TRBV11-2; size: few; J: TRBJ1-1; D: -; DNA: TGTGCCAGCAGCTTTAACAGGGATGAAGCTTTCTTT; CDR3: CASSFNRDEAFF
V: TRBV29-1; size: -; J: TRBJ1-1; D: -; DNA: TGCAGCGTTGACGGATACCCGACGGCGTTGAACACTGAAGCTTTCTTT; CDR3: CSVDGYPTALNTEAFF
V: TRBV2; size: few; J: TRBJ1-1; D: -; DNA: TGTGCCAGCAGTCCTCCGGGGGACACTGAAGCTTTCTTT; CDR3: CASSPPGDTEAFF
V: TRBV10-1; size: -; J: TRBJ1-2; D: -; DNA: TGCGCCAGCAGTGAATCGCCCTACTATGGCTACACCTTC; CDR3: CASSESPYYGYTF
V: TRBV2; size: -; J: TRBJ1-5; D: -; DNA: TGTGCCAGCACCCGGGGAGGGGGAGGAGGCAATCAGCCCCAGCATTTT; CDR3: CASTRGGGGGNQPQHF
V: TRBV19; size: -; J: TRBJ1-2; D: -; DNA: TGTGCCAGTAGTTCGGGCCTTAACTATGGCTACACCTTC; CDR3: CASSSGLNYGYTF
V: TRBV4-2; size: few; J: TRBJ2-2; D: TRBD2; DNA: TGTGCCAGCAGCCAACCCGGTGGGACTAGCGGACCGAACACCGGGGAGCTGTTTTTT; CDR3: CASSQPGGTSGPNTGELFF
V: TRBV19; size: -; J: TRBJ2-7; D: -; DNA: TGTGCCAGTAGTATTGGGGCGACAGGTCTCGTCTACGAGCAGTACTTC; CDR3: CASSIGATGLVYEQYF
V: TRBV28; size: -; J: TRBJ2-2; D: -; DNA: TGTGCCAGCAGTTTTTTGGACAGTTCATACACCGGGGAGCTGTTTTTT; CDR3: CASSFLDSSYTGELFF
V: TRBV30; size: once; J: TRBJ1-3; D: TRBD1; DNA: TGTGCCTGGAGTAAGGCAGGGGGCGCTTTTTCCGGAAACACCATATATTTT; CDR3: CAWSKAGGAFSGNTIYF
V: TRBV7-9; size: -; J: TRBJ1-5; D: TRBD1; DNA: TGTGCCAGCAGCACTCAGGGGGATCAGCCCCAGCATTTT; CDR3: CASSTQGDQPQHF
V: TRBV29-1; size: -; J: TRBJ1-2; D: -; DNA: TGCAGCGCTTCACCGGAGGGGAACTATGGCTACACCTTC; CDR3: CSASPEGNYGYTF
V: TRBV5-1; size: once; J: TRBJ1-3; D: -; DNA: TGCGCCAGCAGCTCGGGACGGATTTTCTCTGGAAACACCATATATTTT; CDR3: CASSSGRIFSGNTIYF
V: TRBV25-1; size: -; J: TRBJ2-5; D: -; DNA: TGTGCCAGCAGTCCCGCCGGGCCCATCGAGACCCAGTACTTC; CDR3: CASSPAGPIETQYF
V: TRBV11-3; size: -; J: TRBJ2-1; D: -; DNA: TGTGCCAGCAGCTTAACTAACTACAATGAGCAGTTCTTC; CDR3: CASSLTNYNEQFF
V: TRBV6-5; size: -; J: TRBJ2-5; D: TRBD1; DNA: TGTGCCAGCACCACTACCGGACAGGGGGCAGCGACCCAGTACTTC; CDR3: CASTTTGQGAATQYF
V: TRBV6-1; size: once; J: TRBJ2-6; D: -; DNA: TGTGCCAGCAGTGACAACTCTGGGGCCAACGTCCTAACTTTC; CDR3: CASSDNSGANVLTF
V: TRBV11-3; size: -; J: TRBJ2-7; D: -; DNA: TGTGCCAGCAGCTTAGGGATATGGTTC; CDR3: CASSLGIWF
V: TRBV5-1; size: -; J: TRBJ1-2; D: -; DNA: TGCGCCAGCAGCTTGCATTCTGGATTCGGCAATTATACCTATGGCTACACCTTC; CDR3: CASSLHSGFGNYTYGYTF
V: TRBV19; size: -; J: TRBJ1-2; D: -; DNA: TGTGCCAGTAGTCCTCCCCCAGGGCTTTATGGCTACACCTTC; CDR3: CASSPPPGLYGYTF
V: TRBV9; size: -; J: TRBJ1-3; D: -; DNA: TGTGCCAGCAGCGTAGCTTCACCCAGGACTGGAAACACCATATATTTT; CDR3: CASSVASPRTGNTIYF
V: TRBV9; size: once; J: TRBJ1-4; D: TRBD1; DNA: TGTGCCAGCAGCACCGGACAGGGCGGAGGTGAAAAACTGTTTTTT; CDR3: CASSTGQGGGEKLFF
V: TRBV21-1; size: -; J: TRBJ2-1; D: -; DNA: TGTGCCAGCACCCAAAGAAAGGGATCCCATGAGCAGTTCTTC; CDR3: CASTQRKGSHEQFF
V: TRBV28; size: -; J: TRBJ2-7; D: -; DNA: TGTGCCAGCAGTTTGTCCCGGGACTCCTCCTACGAGCAGTACTTC; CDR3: CASSLSRDSSYEQYF
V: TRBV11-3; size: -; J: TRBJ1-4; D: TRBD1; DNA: TGTGCCAGCAGCTCCAGGACAGGAAGGAAACTGTTTTTT; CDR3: CASSSRTGRKLFF
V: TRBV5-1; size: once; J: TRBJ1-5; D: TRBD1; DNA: TGCGCCAGCAGCTCGGTACCTCTGGGACAGTTGAATCAGCCCCAGCATTTT; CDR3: CASSSVPLGQLNQPQHF
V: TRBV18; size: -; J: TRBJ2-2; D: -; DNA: TGTGCCAGCTCACCCCTCCCGGTGGCGATTCCCGGGGAGCTGTTTTTT; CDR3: CASSPLPVAIPGELFF
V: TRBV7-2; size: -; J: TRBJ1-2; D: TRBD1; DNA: TGTGCCAGCAGCCCGGGACAGAGGTCCTATGGCTACACCTTC; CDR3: CASSPGQRSYGYTF
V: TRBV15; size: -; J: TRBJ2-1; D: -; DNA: TGTGCCACCAGCGGAGGGGGGAACCCCTCCTACAATGAGCAGTTCTTC; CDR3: CATSGGGNPSYNEQFF
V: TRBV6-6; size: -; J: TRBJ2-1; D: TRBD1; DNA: TGTGCCAGCAGTTCCGGGACAGGGCGGTTCTTC; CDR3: CASSSGTGRFF
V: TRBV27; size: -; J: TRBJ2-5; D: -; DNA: TGTGCCAGCAGTTTATCGTACTCCGGGTACCAAGAGACCCAGTACTTC; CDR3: CASSLSYSGYQETQYF
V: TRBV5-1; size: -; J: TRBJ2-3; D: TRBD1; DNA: TGCGCCAGCAGCTTGATGGGACAGGGAACCCATACGCAGTATTTT; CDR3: CASSLMGQGTHTQYF
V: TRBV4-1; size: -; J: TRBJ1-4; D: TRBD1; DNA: TGCGCCAGCAGCCAAGCTCCACAGGGGACAACTAATGAAAAACTGTTTTTT; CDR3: CASSQAPQGTTNEKLFF
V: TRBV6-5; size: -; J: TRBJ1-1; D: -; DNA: TGTGCCAGCAGCCGTGATCTCATGAACACTGAAGCTTTCTTT; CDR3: CASSRDLMNTEAFF
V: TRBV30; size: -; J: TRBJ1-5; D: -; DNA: TGTGCCTGGGCGGGGCAGCAGAATCAGCCCCAGCATTTT; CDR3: CAWAGQQNQPQHF
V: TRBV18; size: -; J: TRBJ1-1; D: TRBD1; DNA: TGTGCCAGCTCACCACGGGCAGGGGGCGCCGGGGAAGAAGCTTTCTTT; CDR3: CASSPRAGGAGEEAFF